Listed here are 29 T cell receptor beta chains from one sample, sequenced in a study of blood T cell repertoires in COVID-19. Generated by immunoSEQ multiplex PCR, the TCRdb table keeps only in-frame clones and is missing some. The sample lists hundreds of thousands of clones; 89% were seen once. The specimen was peripheral blood. The receptors here all came from a man in his 60s who had recovered from COVID-19.

In DNA, the CDR3 is TGTGCCAGCAGCCAAGATGGGTCGGGTTGGAATTCACCCCTCCACTTT. It yields the protein CASSQDGSGWNSPLHF. The gene calls are TRBV4-2 and TRBJ1-6, with no clear D. Germline loops: CDR1 LGHNA, CDR2 YNFKEQ. The CDR3 covers 16 residues. V was pared by 0 bases and J by 7 bases, with 13 bases between.

This sequence joins TRBV9 and TRBJ2-7; D is ambiguous. CDR1 is SGDLS, CDR2 YYNGEE, per germline. This CDR3 spans 15 amino acids. Trimming removed 3 bases from V and 2 bases from J, with 15 bases in between. As DNA, the CDR3 is TGTGCCAGCAGCGCAGCTTACCGGGTACCCTACGAGCAGTACTTC. It translates to CASSAAYRVPYEQYF.

The chain employs TRBV30 and TRBJ2-3, with D possibly matching TRBD2 (5 bases). The CDR3 runs to 15 residues. Germline-derived CDR1 and CDR2 are GTSNPN and SVGIG (reference sequence). The V and J ends lost 5 bases and 4 bases respectively, with 19 bases between them. CDR3 DNA: TGTGCCTGGGGAGGCCGGGCTAGCCTTCCAGATACGCAGTATTTT. Amino acid sequence: CAWGGRASLPDTQYF.

The gene calls are TRBV7-2 and TRBJ1-5; D is ambiguous. With 3 bases removed from V and 7 bases from J, the gap between germline ends came to 10 bases. The germline gives CDR1 SGHTA, CDR2 FQGNSA. The CDR3 covers 13 residues. This CDR3 reads CASSFLRNQPQHF. The CDR3, as DNA: TGTGCCAGCAGCTTCTTGAGGAACCAGCCCCAGCATTTT. Based on the CDR3 plus reference TRBV7-2 and TRBJ1-5, the full variable domain is GAGVSQSPSNKVTEKGKDVELRCDPISGHTALYWYRQSLGQGLEFLIYFQGNSAPDKSGLPSDRFSAERTGGSVSTLTIQRTQQEDSAVYLCASSFLRNQPQHFGDGTRLSIL.

This chain joins TRBV4-1 and TRBJ1-2; 7 bases align to TRBD1. V shed 3 bases and J 5 bases; nucleotides not matched to a gene: 6. The CDR3 has 14 amino acids. The germline gives CDR1 MGHRA, CDR2 YSYEKL. CDR3 in DNA: TGCGCCAGCAGCCAGGGGACAGAGCTATATGGCTACACCTTC. Encoded protein: CASSQGTELYGYTF.

This chain connects TRBV5-4 to TRBJ1-2; no definite D call. The germline CDR1 and CDR2 sequences are SGHNT and YYREEE (reference sequence). The CDR3 sequence is 15 residues long. Trimming removed 0 bases from V and 6 bases from J, with 15 bases in between. CDR3 DNA: TGTGCCAGCAGCTTGGCCCGGGAGGGTGTTCATGGCTACACCTTC. Protein product: CASSLAREGVHGYTF. Full variable domain (remainder filled in from reference TRBV5-4 and TRBJ1-2): ETGVTQSPTHLIKTRGQQVTLRCSSQSGHNTVSWYQQALGQGPQFIFQYYREEENGRGNFPPRFSGLQFPNYSSELNVNALELDDSALYLCASSLAREGVHGYTFGSGTRLTVV.

This CDR3 reads CASSSGQGLGEKLFF. CDR3 in DNA: TGTGCCAGCTCATCCGGACAGGGACTTGGTGAAAAACTGTTTTTT. The chain joins TRBV18 to TRBJ1-4; 8 nucleotides align to TRBD1. The CDR3 sequence is 15 residues long. V lost 5 bases and J lost 7; bases outside the gene matches: 9. CDR1 KGHSH and CDR2 LQKENI come from the germline V gene.

The gene calls are TRBV6-2 or TRBV6-3 and TRBJ2-7, with 9 bases aligning to TRBD2. V lost 6 bases to trimming and J lost 2 bases; unmatched junction nucleotides: 11. In germline, CDR1 is MNHEY, CDR2 SVGEGT. The CDR3 is 16 amino acids. The CDR3 sequence: CASSSTGTSSPYEQYF. The CDR3 DNA follows: TGTGCCAGCAGCTCAACCGGGACTAGCTCCCCCTACGAGCAGTACTTC.

This chain links TRBV19 with TRBJ1-5; 10 positions match TRBD1. V lost 6 bases, J lost 7 bases, and 6 bases stayed unmatched. Germline CDR1 and CDR2: LNHDA and SQIVND (reference sequence). This CDR3 is 14 amino acids long. CDR3 residues: CASRNRDRGQPQHF. DNA for the CDR3: TGTGCCAGTAGAAACCGGGACAGGGGACAGCCCCAGCATTTT.

The chain recombines TRBV6-5 with TRBJ1-2; TRBD1 agrees at 9 bases. Germline CDR1 is MNHEY and CDR2 is SVGAGI. V shed 6 bases and J 5 bases; nucleotides not matched to a gene: 4. This CDR3 region has 13 residues. This CDR3 is CASRRTGAYGYTF. DNA of the CDR3: TGTGCCAGCAGACGGACAGGGGCATATGGCTACACCTTC.

The V and J genes are TRBV6-1 and TRBJ1-1; D ambiguous. CDR3 length equals 12 residues. The V gene lost 3 bases and the J gene lost 4 bases, with 6 bases spanning the gap. Germline V lookup: CDR1 MNHNS, CDR2 SASEGT. The CDR3 here is CASSEFSTEAFF. The CDR3 DNA follows: TGTGCCAGCAGTGAGTTCAGCACTGAAGCTTTCTTT.

The rearrangement uses TRBV19 and TRBJ2-2; 9 nucleotides match TRBD1. The CDR3 loop spans 16 amino acids. In germline, CDR1 is LNHDA, CDR2 SQIVND (reference sequence). The trim removed 4 bases at V and 0 bases at J, leaving 3 bases unmatched. Here the CDR3 DNA reads TGTGCCAGTAGTACACGGACAGGGGCGAACACCGGGGAGCTGTTTTTT. Amino acids: CASSTRTGANTGELFF.

The chain combines TRBV19 with TRBJ1-2; 8 bases are a match to TRBD1. The germline V gene has CDR1 LNHDA and CDR2 SQIVND (reference sequence). With 3 bases clipped from V and 1 base from J, the junction kept 7 bases outside the gene matches. The CDR3 totals 16 residues. CDR3 amino acids: CASSMGGQGSNYGYTF. CDR3 DNA sequence: TGTGCCAGTAGTATGGGCGGACAGGGAAGTAACTATGGCTACACCTTC.

The chain uses TRBV18 and TRBJ1-2; a weak D match, TRBD1 (6 bases). The germline V gene encodes CDR1 KGHSH and CDR2 LQKENI. Trimming took off 3 bases at V and 2 bases at J, with 7 bases between the two ends. The CDR3 runs 13 residues. CDR3 coding DNA: TGTGCCAGCTCACCCCAGGGGAACTATGGCTACACCTTC. Its translation: CASSPQGNYGYTF.

The chain uses TRBV7-8 and TRBJ2-5, with 9 bases aligning to TRBD2. J was trimmed by 6 bases and V by 5 bases; bases with no gene match: 7. This CDR3 region has 14 residues. Germline lookup yields CDR1 SGHVS and CDR2 FQNEAQ. The CDR3 here is CASSHSGSRQTQYF. As DNA, the CDR3 is TGTGCCAGCAGCCATAGCGGGAGCAGGCAGACCCAGTACTTC. The full variable domain, with the rest looked up from reference TRBV7-8 and TRBJ2-5, is GAGVSQSPRYKVAKRGQDVALRCDPISGHVSLFWYQQALGQGPEFLTYFQNEAQLDKSGLPSDRFFAERPEGSVSTLKIQRTQQEDSAVYLCASSHSGSRQTQYFGPGTRLLVL.

The chain has TRBV28 and TRBJ2-3; no definite D call. The CDR3 runs 12 residues. CDR1 is MDHEN and CDR2 is SYDVKM in the germline V gene. V lost 7 bases to trimming and J lost 0 bases, with 5 bases between them. The CDR3 DNA reads as TGTGCCAGCACGTCCAGCACAGATACGCAGTATTTT. It specifies CASTSSTDTQYF.

V gene TRBV10-3 combines with J gene TRBJ2-3, with a weak D call TRBD2 (7 bases). CDR3 length: 15 amino acids. Germline V lookup: CDR1 ENHRY, CDR2 SYGVKD. The germline V and J ends were trimmed by 6 bases and 0 bases, with 13 bases remaining between them. CDR3 sequence (DNA): TGTGCCATCAGACGTGGGGGGGCCAGCACAGATACGCAGTATTTT. It yields the protein CAIRRGGASTDTQYF.

The rearrangement uses TRBV12-3 or TRBV12-4 and TRBJ1-3; D may be TRBD1 (5 bases). V was clipped by 2 bases and J by 8 bases, with 10 bases between them. The CDR3 extends over 13 amino acids. The CDR3 loop is CASSLTGGDTIYF. In DNA form, the CDR3 reads TGTGCCAGCAGTTTAACGGGGGGAGACACCATATATTTT.

This rearrangement joins TRBV25-1 to TRBJ2-2, with D perhaps TRBD2 (5 bases). CDR3 size: 14 residues. Germline V gene lookup returns CDR1 MGHDK and CDR2 SYGVNS. V lost 4 bases, J lost 5 bases, and 11 bases lay in between. The CDR3 spells CASSVLGETGELFF. Here the CDR3 DNA reads TGTGCCAGCAGTGTCCTCGGGGAAACCGGGGAGCTGTTTTTT.

The genes are TRBV6-5 and TRBJ1-1; TRBD1 aligns across 9 bases. The length of the CDR3 is 16 residues. V lost 0 bases, J lost 8 bases, and 10 bases stayed unmatched. Per germline, CDR1 MNHEY and CDR2 SVGAGI. This chain's CDR3 is CASSYSKTGGRGEAFF. The CDR3 nucleotides read TGTGCCAGCAGTTACTCGAAAACAGGGGGCCGAGGAGAAGCTTTCTTT.

V is TRBV29-1 and J is TRBJ2-3; possibly TRBD2 for D (6 bases). The germline V gene encodes CDR1 SQVTM and CDR2 ANQGSEA. The ends were cut back, 4 bases at V and 2 bases at J, with 13 bases in the middle. The CDR3 sequence is 14 residues long. CDR3: CSVGPAGLTDTQYF. CDR3 DNA: TGCAGCGTTGGACCAGCGGGTCTCACAGATACGCAGTATTTT.

This chain connects TRBV27 to TRBJ2-5; D perhaps matches TRBD2 (7 bases). Per the germline V gene, CDR1 is MNHEY and CDR2 is SMNVEV (reference sequence). V was cut by 5 bases and J by 5 bases, with 15 bases left in between. This CDR3 contains 14 residues. CDR3 protein: CASSHLGGGETQYF. The CDR3 nucleotides are TGTGCCAGCAGTCATCTAGGGGGGGGCGAGACCCAGTACTTC.

This clone was picked up a small number of times. The V gene is TRBV5-6, the J gene TRBJ2-3, with 8 bases matching TRBD2. The germline gives CDR1 SGHDT, CDR2 YYEEEE. J lost 6 bases, V lost 4 bases, and 13 bases had no gene match. The CDR3 extends over 16 amino acids. The CDR3 protein is CASSPVKLAGVDTQYF. For the CDR3, the DNA is TGTGCCAGCAGCCCGGTGAAGCTAGCGGGTGTGGATACGCAGTATTTT.

This clone showed up just a few times. The chain joins TRBV20-1 to TRBJ2-7, with D unresolved. The CDR3 is 11 residues long. The V and J ends lost 6 bases and 6 bases respectively, with 12 bases between them. The germline V gene has CDR1 DFQATT and CDR2 SNEGSKA (reference sequence). DNA for the CDR3: TGCAGTGCAACTCTAGGTGGCGAGCAGTACTTC. Its translation is CSATLGGEQYF.

This chain links TRBV12-3 or TRBV12-4 with TRBJ2-1; D is undetermined. Trimming stripped 4 bases from V and 9 bases from J, with 13 bases between. The CDR3 consists of 13 residues. This CDR3 reads CASSSASLAEQFF. In nucleotides, the CDR3 is TGTGCCAGCAGTTCCGCTTCCCTGGCTGAGCAGTTCTTC.

The V gene is TRBV12-3 or TRBV12-4, the J gene TRBJ1-1; D gene uncertain. CDR3 length: 12 amino acids. Trimming took off 7 bases at V and 0 bases at J, with 6 bases between the two ends. DNA of the CDR3: TGTGCCAGCAAGAGGGTGAACACTGAAGCTTTCTTT. The encoded protein is CASKRVNTEAFF.

This chain links TRBV6-2 or TRBV6-3 with TRBJ2-1; tentative D call: TRBD1 (5 bases). This CDR3 region has 14 residues. Germline V gives CDR1 MNHEY, CDR2 SVGEGT. Trimming took 4 bases from V and 2 from J, leaving 9 bases between them. The CDR3: CASSSKTAYNEQFF. The CDR3 region has the DNA TGTGCCAGCAGTTCCAAGACAGCCTACAATGAGCAGTTCTTC.

The V and J genes are TRBV6-6 and TRBJ2-1; TRBD2 matches 10 bases. This CDR3 comprises 16 residues. V lost 3 bases, J lost 6 bases, and 8 bases stayed unmatched. Germline V gene lookup returns CDR1 MNHNY and CDR2 SVGAGI (reference sequence). The CDR3 here is CASSYQSGGAGNEQFF. The CDR3 bases are TGTGCCAGCAGTTATCAGAGCGGGGGGGCCGGCAATGAGCAGTTCTTC.

The CDR3 DNA is TGTGCCAGCAGCTCCTTTACCGGGACTAGCGGGGGGCCTGCCTCCTACAATGAGCAGTTCTTC. It translates to CASSSFTGTSGGPASYNEQFF. The chain uses TRBV27 and TRBJ2-1; 15 nucleotides line up with TRBD2. The J segment lost 0 bases and the V segment lost 6 bases, leaving 15 bases of the junction unmatched. Per the germline V gene, CDR1 is MNHEY and CDR2 is SMNVEV (reference sequence). The length of the CDR3 is 21 residues.